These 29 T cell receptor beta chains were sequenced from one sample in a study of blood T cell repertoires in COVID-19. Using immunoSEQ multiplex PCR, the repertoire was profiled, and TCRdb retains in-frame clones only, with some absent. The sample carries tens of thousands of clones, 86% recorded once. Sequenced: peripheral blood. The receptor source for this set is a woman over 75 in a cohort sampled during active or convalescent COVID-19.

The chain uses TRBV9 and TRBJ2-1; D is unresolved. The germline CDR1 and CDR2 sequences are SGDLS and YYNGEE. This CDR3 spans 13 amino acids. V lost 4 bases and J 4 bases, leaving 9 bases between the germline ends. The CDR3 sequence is CASSYSLYNEQFF. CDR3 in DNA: TGTGCCAGCAGCTACAGCCTATACAATGAGCAGTTCTTC.

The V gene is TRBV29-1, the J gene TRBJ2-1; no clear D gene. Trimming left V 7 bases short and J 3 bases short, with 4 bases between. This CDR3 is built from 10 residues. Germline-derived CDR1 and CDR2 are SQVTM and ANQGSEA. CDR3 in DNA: TGCAGCGCCCGCTACAATGAGCAGTTCTTC. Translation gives CSARYNEQFF.

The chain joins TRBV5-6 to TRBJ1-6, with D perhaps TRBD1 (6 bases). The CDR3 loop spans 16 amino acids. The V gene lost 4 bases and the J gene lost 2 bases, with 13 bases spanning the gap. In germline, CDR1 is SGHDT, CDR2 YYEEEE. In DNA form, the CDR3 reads TGTGCCAGCAGCGTAAAACAGGGACCCTATAATTCACCCCTCCACTTT. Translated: CASSVKQGPYNSPLHF.

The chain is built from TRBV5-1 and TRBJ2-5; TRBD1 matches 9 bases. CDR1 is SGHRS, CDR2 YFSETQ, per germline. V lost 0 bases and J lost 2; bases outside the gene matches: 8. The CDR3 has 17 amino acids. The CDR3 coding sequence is TGCGCCAGCAGCTTGGCATATACAGGGGGCGGACAAGAGACCCAGTACTTC. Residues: CASSLAYTGGGQETQYF.

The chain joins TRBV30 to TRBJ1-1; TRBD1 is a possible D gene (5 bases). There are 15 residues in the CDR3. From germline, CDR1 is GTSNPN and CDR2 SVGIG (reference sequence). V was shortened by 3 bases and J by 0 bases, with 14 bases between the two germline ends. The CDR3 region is CAWRARDLLNTEAFF. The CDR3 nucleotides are TGTGCCTGGAGGGCCAGGGATCTTTTGAACACTGAAGCTTTCTTT.

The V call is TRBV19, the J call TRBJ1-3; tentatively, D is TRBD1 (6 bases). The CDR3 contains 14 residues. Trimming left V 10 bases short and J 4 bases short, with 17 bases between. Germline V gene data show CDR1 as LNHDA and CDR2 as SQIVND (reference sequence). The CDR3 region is CATINRELGNTIYF. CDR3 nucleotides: TGTGCCACTATAAACAGGGAATTAGGAAACACCATATATTTT.

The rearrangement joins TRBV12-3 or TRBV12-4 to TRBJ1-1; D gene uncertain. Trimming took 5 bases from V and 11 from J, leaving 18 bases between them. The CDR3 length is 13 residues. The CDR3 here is CASSLTPQPRAFF. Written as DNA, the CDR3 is TGTGCCAGCAGTCTAACGCCTCAACCCCGGGCTTTCTTT.

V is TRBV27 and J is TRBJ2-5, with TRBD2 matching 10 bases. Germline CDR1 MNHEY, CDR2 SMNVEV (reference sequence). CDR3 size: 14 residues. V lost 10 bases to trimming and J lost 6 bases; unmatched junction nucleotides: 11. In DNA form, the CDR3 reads TGTGCCACCCCGGAGCGGGAGGGCCCTAAGACCCAGTACTTC. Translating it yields CATPEREGPKTQYF.

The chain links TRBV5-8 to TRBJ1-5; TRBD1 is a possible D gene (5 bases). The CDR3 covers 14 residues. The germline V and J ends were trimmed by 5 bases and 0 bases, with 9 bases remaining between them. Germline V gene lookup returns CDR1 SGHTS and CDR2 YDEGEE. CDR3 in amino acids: CASRLGHSNQPQHF. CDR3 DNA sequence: TGTGCCAGCAGACTTGGACATAGCAATCAGCCCCAGCATTTT.

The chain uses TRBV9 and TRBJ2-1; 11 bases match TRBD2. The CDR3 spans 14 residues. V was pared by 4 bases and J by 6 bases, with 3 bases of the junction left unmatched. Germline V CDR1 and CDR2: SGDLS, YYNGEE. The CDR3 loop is CASSPGTSGNEQFF. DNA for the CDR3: TGTGCCAGCAGCCCAGGGACTAGCGGCAATGAGCAGTTCTTC.

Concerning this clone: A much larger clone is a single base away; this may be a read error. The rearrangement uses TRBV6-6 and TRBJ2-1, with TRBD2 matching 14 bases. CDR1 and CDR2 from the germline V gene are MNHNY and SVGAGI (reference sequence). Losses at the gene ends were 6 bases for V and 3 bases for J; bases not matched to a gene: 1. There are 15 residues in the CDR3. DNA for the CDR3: TGTGCCAGCAGGGGGACTAGCGGGAGCTACAATGAGCAGTTCTTC. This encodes CASRGTSGSYNEQFF.

The CDR3 spells CASSPGLDIQYF. As DNA, the CDR3 is TGTGCCAGCTCACCAGGACTGGACATTCAGTACTTC. The chain couples TRBV18 to TRBJ2-4; possibly TRBD2 for D (5 bases). The CDR3 totals 12 residues. V lost 2 bases and J 8 bases, leaving 7 bases between the germline ends. Per germline, CDR1 KGHSH and CDR2 LQKENI. The full variable domain, its missing parts supplied by reference TRBV18 and TRBJ2-4, is NAGVMQNPRHLVRRRGQEARLRCSPMKGHSHVYWYRQLPEEGLKFMVYLQKENIIDESGMPKERFSAEFPKEGPSILRIQQVVRGDSAAYFCASSPGLDIQYFGAGTRLSVL.

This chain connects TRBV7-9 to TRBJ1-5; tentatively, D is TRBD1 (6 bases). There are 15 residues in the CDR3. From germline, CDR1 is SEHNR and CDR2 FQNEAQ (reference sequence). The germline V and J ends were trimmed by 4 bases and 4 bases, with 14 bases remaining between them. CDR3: CASSSFGQPNQPQHF. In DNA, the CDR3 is TGTGCCAGCAGCTCATTTGGACAGCCGAATCAGCCCCAGCATTTT.

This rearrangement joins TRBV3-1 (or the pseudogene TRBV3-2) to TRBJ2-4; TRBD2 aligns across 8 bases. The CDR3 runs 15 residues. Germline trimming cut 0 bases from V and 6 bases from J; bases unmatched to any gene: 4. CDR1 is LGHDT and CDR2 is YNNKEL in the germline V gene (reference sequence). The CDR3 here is CASSQDPGGGNIQYF. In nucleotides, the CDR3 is TGTGCCAGCAGCCAAGATCCGGGGGGGGGAAACATTCAGTACTTC.

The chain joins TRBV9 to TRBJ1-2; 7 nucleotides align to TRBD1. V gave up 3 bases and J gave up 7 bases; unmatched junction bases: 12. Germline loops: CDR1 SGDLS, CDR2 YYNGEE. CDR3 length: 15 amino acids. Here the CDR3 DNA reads TGTGCCAGCAGCGAACGAGAGGGGGCAGGGGCTGGCTACACCTTC. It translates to CASSEREGAGAGYTF.

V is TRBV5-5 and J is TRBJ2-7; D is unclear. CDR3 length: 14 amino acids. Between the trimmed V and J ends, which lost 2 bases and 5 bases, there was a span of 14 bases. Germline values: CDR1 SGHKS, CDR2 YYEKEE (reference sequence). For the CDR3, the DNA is TGTGCCAGCAGCTTCAACAGAAAGGTAGACGAGCAGTACGTC. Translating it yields CASSFNRKVDEQYV.

The CDR3 reads CASSLEGQGSGNTIYF. CDR3 sequence (DNA): TGCGCCAGCAGCTTGGAAGGACAGGGGTCTGGAAACACCATATATTTT. J is TRBJ1-3 and V is TRBV5-1; the match to TRBD1 covers 9 bases. Germline CDR1 reads SGHRS; CDR2 reads YFSETQ. After removal of 0 bases from V and 1 base from J, the junction contained 2 bases not matched to a gene. The CDR3 loop spans 16 amino acids.

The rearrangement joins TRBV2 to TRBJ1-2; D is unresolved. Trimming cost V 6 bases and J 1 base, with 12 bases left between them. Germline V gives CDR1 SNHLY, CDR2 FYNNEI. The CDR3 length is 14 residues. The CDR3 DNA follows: TGTGCCAGCAGGAGACGAGGAAGTAACTATGGCTACACCTTC. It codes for CASRRRGSNYGYTF. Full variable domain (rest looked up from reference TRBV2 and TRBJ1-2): EPEVTQTPSHQVTQMGQEVILRCVPISNHLYFYWYRQILGQKVEFLVSFYNNEISEKSEIFDDQFSVERPDGSNFTLKIRSTKLEDSAMYFCASRRRGSNYGYTFGSGTRLTVV.

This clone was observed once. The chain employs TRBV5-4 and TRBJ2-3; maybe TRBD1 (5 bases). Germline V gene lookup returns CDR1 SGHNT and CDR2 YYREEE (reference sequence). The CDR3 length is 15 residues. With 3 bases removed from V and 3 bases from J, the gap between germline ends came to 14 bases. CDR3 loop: CASSSAGLGTDTQYF. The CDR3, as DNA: TGTGCCAGCAGCTCGGCAGGGTTAGGAACAGATACGCAGTATTTT. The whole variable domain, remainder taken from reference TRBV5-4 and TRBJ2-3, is ETGVTQSPTHLIKTRGQQVTLRCSSQSGHNTVSWYQQALGQGPQFIFQYYREEENGRGNFPPRFSGLQFPNYSSELNVNALELDDSALYLCASSSAGLGTDTQYFGPGTRLTVL.

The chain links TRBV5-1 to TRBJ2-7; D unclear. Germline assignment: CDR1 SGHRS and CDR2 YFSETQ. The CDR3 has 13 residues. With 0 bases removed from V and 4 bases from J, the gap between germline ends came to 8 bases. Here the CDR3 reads CASSLGLLYEQYF. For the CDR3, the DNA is TGCGCCAGCAGCTTGGGTCTGTTATACGAGCAGTACTTC.

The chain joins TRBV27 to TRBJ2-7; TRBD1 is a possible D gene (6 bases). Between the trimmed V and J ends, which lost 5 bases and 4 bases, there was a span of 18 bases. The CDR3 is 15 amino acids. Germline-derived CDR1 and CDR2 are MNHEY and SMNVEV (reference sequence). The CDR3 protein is CASSPPGFDRYEQYF. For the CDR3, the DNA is TGTGCCAGCAGTCCCCCCGGCTTCGACAGGTACGAGCAGTACTTC.

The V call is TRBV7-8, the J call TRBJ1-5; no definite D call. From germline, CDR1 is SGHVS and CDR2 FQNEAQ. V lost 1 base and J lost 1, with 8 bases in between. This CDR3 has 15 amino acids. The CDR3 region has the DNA TGTGCCAGCAGCTTAGTCAGCGAAAGCAATCAGCCCCAGCATTTT. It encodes CASSLVSESNQPQHF.

The CDR3, as DNA: TGTGCCAGCAGCCACAACGACAGGGCGAATTCACCCCTCCACTTT. Amino acids: CASSHNDRANSPLHF. V gene TRBV7-9 combines with J gene TRBJ1-6; 7 nucleotides line up with TRBD1. The V gene's germline CDR1 is SEHNR and CDR2 FQNEAQ (reference sequence). Losses at the gene ends were 5 bases for V and 7 bases for J; bases not matched to a gene: 8. The CDR3 has 15 amino acids.

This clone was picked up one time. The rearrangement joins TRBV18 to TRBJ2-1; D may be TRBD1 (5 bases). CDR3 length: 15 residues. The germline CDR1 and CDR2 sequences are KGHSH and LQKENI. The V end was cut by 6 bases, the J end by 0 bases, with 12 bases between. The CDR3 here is CASSQTASSYNEQFF. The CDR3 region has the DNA TGTGCCAGCTCTCAGACAGCTAGCTCCTACAATGAGCAGTTCTTC.

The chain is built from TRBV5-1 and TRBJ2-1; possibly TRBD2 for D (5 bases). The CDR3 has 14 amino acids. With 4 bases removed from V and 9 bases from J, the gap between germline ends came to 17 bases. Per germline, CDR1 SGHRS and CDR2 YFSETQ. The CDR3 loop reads CASSPFLAQGEQFF. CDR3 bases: TGCGCCAGCAGCCCATTTCTAGCCCAAGGTGAGCAGTTCTTC.

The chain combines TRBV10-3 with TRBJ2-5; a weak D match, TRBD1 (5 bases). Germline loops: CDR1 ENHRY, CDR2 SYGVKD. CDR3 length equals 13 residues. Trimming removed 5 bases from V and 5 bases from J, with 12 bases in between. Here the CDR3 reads CAISRTSGETQYF. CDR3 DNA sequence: TGTGCCATCAGTAGGACCTCAGGGGAGACCCAGTACTTC.

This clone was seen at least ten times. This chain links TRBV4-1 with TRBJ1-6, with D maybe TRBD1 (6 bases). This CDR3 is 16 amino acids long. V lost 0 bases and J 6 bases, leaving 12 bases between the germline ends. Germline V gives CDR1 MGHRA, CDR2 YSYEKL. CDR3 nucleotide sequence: TGCGCCAGCAGCCAAGACTTTAACAGGGCTAATTCACCCCTCCACTTT. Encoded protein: CASSQDFNRANSPLHF.

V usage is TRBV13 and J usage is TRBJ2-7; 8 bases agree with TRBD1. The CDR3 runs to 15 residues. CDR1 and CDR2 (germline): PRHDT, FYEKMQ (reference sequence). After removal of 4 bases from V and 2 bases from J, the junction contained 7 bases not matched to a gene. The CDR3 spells CASSSDTGQAYEQYF. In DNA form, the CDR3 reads TGTGCCAGCAGCTCTGATACGGGACAGGCCTACGAGCAGTACTTC.

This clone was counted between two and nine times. CDR3: CAWSPIRELFF. The DNA of the CDR3 is TGTGCCTGGAGTCCCATCCGGGAGCTGTTTTTT. The chain joins TRBV30 to TRBJ2-2; no definite D call. The germline V gene has CDR1 GTSNPN and CDR2 SVGIG (reference sequence). The CDR3 runs 11 residues. Deletions cut 2 bases from V and 9 bases from J, with 7 bases between.